The clone carrying this T cell receptor beta chain showed up many times. The antigen is not known. The record originates from a study of T cells in Graves' hyperthyroidism and ophthalmopathy. The CDR3 regions of TCR beta were amplified from RNA transcripts. TCR CDR3 regions were first amplified by RT-PCR with HTBI primers. TCRdb reanalysed the multiplex PCR reads using MiXCR and keeps one entry per CDR3 protein. The table records nearly 600,000 distinct CDR3 sequences, approximately 15% of them present only once. Trimming left V 5 bases short and J 2 bases short, with 15 bases between. CDR1 and CDR2 (germline): DFQATT, SNEGSKA (reference sequence). The CDR3 loop spans 14 amino acids. Study-wide points: Peripheral blood also featured most of the thyroid clonotypes expanded above 0.001.

The source material was blood. The TCR originated in a woman between 18 and 29 years old with Graves' ophthalmopathy. The V call is TRBV20-1, the J call TRBJ2-5; no clear D gene. DNA of the CDR3: TGCAGTGCTGATGGACGGGCAGCTCAAGAGACCCAGTACTTC. Protein: CSADGRAAQETQYF.